This is a list of T cell receptor beta chains from one sample in a study of follicular helper T cells after annual influenza vaccination. The method was immunoSEQ multiplex PCR; TCRdb's version includes in-frame clones alone and lacks a portion of them. The sample includes 26,000 or so clones, 70% to 90% seen only once; the top ten take 1.2%. The input for sequencing was CXCR5+ CD38- circulating T follicular helper cells from blood, taken on the day of influenza vaccination. Receptors originate from an adult who received the influenza vaccine. The CDR3 runs from the conserved cysteine through the conserved F or W. Each record gives: D gene, clone size, J gene, V gene, CDR3 DNA, CDR3 protein. The D gene is left open where the match is weak. Part of the rows lack a size; the others show once, few, many or a class for expanded clones.

TRBD1,-,TRBJ1-6,TRBV30,TGTGCCTGGAGCGTGGACAGGGACTCACCCCTCCACTTT,CAWSVDRDSPLHF
TRBD2,-,TRBJ2-3,TRBV6-1,TGTGCCAGCAGTGGAGGACTAGCGGGAGTCGGAGATACGCAGTATTTT,CASSGGLAGVGDTQYF
-,-,TRBJ1-5,TRBV5-1,TGCGCCAGCTCTCCCGGGGAGGGGCCGTCCTATAGCAATCAGCCCCAGCATTTT,CASSPGEGPSYSNQPQHF
TRBD2,-,TRBJ2-4,TRBV6-6,TGTGCCAGCAGCCTAATGCGGGAGACCAAAAACATTCAGTACTTC,CASSLMRETKNIQYF
-,-,TRBJ1-2,TRBV19,TGTGCCAGTAGCCCCAGGGGTGAAGGCTACACCTTC,CASSPRGEGYTF
-,-,TRBJ2-5,TRBV11-2,TGTGCCAGCAGCTTAGGAGACCAAGAGACCCAGTACTTC,CASSLGDQETQYF
TRBD1,-,TRBJ1-2,TRBV6-6,TGTGCCAGCAGGCCGACAGGGGTAGGTGGCTACACCTTC,CASRPTGVGGYTF
-,-,TRBJ1-5,TRBV2,TGTGCCAGCAGTCAGCAGGGGAAGAGCAATCAGCCCCAGCATTTT,CASSQQGKSNQPQHF
TRBD1,once,TRBJ1-6,TRBV5-1,TGCGCCAGCAGCCAGGGACAGCAGAATTCACCCCTCCACTTT,CASSQGQQNSPLHF
TRBD1,-,TRBJ2-7,TRBV6-1,TGTGCCAGCAGTGAACGAACTTTGGGCCCGGACAGGTCTTACGAGCAGTACTTC,CASSERTLGPDRSYEQYF
TRBD1,-,TRBJ2-7,TRBV6-1,TGTGCCAGCAGTGAAGAACCGTCAGGACAGGGTAGATACGAGCAGTACTTC,CASSEEPSGQGRYEQYF
-,-,TRBJ2-2,TRBV9,TGTGCCAGCAGCGTAGCAGGCGGGGGCCCGGGGACCGGGGAGCTGTTTTTT,CASSVAGGGPGTGELFF
TRBD2,-,TRBJ2-2,TRBV18,TGTGCCAGCTCCCCGACTAGCGGGAAGATCGGGGAGCTGTTTTTT,CASSPTSGKIGELFF
-,-,TRBJ1-2,TRBV7-2,TGTGCCAGCAGCTTAGCGCGTCACTATGGCTACACCTTC,CASSLARHYGYTF
TRBD1,-,TRBJ1-3,TRBV27,TGTGCCAGCAGTCCAAGACAGGGGGCTAACACCATATATTTT,CASSPRQGANTIYF
-,-,TRBJ1-1,TRBV5-1,TGCGCCAGCAGCCAAGCGACTAATTCTGAAGCTTTCTTT,CASSQATNSEAFF
TRBD2,-,TRBJ2-5,TRBV19,TGTGCCAGTACAGCGGGGGGTCAAGAGACCCAGTACTTC,CASTAGGQETQYF
TRBD2,-,TRBJ2-7,TRBV5-6,TGTGCCAGCAGCCTAGCGGGGGGTGTCCTCGAGCAGTACTTC,CASSLAGGVLEQYF
-,-,TRBJ2-3,TRBV7-2,TGTGCCAGCAGCCCCGAGCAGGGCCGGGATACGCAGTATTTT,CASSPEQGRDTQYF
TRBD1,few,TRBJ1-4,TRBV6-1,TGTGCCAGCAGTGCAGACCCAGGGGGGGAAAAACTGTTTTTT,CASSADPGGEKLFF